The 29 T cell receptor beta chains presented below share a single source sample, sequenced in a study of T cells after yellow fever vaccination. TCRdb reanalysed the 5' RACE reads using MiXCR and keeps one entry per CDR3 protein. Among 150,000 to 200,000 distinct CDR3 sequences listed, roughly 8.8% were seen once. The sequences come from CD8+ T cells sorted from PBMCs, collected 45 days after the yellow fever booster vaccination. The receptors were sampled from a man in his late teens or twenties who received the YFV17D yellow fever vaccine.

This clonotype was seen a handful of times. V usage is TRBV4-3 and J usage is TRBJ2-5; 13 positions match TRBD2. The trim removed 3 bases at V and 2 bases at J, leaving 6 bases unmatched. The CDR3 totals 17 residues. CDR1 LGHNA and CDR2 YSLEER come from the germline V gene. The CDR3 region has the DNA TGCGCCAGCAGCCACTTAACTAGCGGGGGGGGACAAGAGACCCAGTACTTC. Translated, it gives CASSHLTSGGGQETQYF.

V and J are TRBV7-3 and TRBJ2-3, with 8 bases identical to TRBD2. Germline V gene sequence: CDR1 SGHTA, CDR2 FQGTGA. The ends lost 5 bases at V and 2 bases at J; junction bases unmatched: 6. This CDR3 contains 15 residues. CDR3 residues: CASSKVGGATDTQYF. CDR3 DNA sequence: TGTGCCAGCAGCAAGGTCGGGGGGGCCACAGATACGCAGTATTTT.

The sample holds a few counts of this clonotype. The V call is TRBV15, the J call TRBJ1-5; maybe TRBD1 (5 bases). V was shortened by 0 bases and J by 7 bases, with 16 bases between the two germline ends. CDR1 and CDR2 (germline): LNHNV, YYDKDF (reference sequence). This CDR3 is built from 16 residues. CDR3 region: CATSRDRRQGGQPQHF. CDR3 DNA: TGTGCCACCAGCAGAGACCGGAGGCAGGGAGGACAGCCCCAGCATTTT.

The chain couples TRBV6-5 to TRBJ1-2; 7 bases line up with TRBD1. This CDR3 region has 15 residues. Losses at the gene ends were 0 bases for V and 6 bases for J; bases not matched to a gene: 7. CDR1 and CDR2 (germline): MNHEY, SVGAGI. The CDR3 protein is CASSYSTGTADGYTF. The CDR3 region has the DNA TGTGCCAGCAGTTACTCGACCGGGACAGCAGATGGCTACACCTTC.

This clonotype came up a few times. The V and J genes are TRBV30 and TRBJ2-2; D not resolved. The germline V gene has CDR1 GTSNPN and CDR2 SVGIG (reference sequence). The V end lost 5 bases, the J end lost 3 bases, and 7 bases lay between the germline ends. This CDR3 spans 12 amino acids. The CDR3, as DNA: TGTGCCTGGTTCCGGGACACCGGGGAGCTGTTTTTT. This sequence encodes CAWFRDTGELFF. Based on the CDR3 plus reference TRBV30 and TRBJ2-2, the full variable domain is SQTIHQWPATLVQPVGSPLSLECTVEGTSNPNLYWYRQAAGRGLQLLFYSVGIGQISSEVPQNLSASRPQDRQFILSSKKLLLSDSGFYLCAWFRDTGELFFGEGSRLTVL.

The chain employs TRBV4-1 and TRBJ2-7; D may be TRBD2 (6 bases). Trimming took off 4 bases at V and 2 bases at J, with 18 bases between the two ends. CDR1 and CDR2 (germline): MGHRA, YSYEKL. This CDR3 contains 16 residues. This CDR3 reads CASSRGSGADAYEQYF. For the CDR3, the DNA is TGCGCCAGCAGCCGGGGTAGCGGTGCAGACGCCTACGAGCAGTACTTC.

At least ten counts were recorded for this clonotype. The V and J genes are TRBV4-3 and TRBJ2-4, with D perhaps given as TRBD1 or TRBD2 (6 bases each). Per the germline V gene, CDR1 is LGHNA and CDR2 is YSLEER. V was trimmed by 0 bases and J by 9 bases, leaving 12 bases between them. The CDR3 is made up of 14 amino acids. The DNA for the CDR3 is TGCGCCAGCAGCCAAGATGGGGGGCAGGGCATTCAGTACTTC. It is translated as CASSQDGGQGIQYF.

CDR3 amino acids: CASSSRQASSGNTIYF. CDR3 DNA sequence: TGTGCCAGCAGCTCAAGACAGGCCTCCTCTGGAAACACCATATATTTT. V is TRBV7-2 and J is TRBJ1-3; D is perhaps TRBD1 (6 bases). Germline V gives CDR1 SGHTA, CDR2 FQGNSA. The CDR3 runs to 16 residues. V was cut by 4 bases and J by 0 bases, with 13 bases left in between. Full variable domain (rest looked up from reference TRBV7-2 and TRBJ1-3): GAGVSQSPSNKVTEKGKDVELRCDPISGHTALYWYRQSLGQGLEFLIYFQGNSAPDKSGLPSDRFSAERTGGSVSTLTIQRTQQEDSAVYLCASSSRQASSGNTIYFGEGSWLTVV.

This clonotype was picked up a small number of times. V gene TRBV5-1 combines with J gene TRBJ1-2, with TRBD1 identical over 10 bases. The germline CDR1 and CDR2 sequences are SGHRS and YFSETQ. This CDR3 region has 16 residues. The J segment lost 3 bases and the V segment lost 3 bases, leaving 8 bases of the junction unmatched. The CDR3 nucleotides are TGCGCCAGCAGCTCATATACGACAGGGGGCTACTATGGCTACACCTTC. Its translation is CASSSYTTGGYYGYTF.

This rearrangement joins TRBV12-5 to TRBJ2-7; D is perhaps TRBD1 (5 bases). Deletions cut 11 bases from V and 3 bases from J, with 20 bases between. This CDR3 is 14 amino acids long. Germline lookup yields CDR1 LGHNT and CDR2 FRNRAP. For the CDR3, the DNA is TGTGCTTCCACCCCGGTGGACAAAAGCTACGAGCAGTACTTC. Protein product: CASTPVDKSYEQYF.

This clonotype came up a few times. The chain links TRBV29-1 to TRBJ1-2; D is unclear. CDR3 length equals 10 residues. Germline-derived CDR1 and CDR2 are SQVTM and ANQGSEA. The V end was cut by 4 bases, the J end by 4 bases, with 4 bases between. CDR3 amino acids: CSVGGYGYTF. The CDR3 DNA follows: TGCAGCGTTGGGGGCTATGGCTACACCTTC.

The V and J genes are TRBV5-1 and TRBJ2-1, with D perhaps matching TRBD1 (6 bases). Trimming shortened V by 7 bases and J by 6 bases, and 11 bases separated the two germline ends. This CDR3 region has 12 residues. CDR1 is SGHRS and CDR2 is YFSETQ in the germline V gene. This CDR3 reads CASARGGNEQFF. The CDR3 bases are TGCGCCAGCGCTAGAGGGGGCAATGAGCAGTTCTTC.

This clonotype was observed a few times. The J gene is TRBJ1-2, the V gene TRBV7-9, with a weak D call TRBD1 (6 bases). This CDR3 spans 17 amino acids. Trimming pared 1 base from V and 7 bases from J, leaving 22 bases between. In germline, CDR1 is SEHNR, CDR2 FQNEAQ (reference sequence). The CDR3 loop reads CASSLGDLGGAGSGYTF. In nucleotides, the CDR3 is TGTGCCAGCAGCTTAGGGGACCTTGGGGGGGCAGGCAGTGGCTACACCTTC.

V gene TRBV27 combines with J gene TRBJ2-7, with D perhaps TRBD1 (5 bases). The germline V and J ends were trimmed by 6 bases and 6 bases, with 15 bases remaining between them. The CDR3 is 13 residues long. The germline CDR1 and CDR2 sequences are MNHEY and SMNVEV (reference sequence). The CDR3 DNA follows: TGTGCCAGCAGCTCCCTAGGGGTGGGCGAGCAGTACGTC. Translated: CASSSLGVGEQYV.

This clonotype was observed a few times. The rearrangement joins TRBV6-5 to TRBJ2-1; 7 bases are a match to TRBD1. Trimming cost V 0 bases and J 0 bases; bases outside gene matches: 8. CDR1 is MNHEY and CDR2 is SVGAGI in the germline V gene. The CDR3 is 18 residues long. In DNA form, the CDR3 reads TGTGCCAGCAGTTACTCGCCAGGGGGTAGGCCCTCCTACAATGAGCAGTTCTTC. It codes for CASSYSPGGRPSYNEQFF.

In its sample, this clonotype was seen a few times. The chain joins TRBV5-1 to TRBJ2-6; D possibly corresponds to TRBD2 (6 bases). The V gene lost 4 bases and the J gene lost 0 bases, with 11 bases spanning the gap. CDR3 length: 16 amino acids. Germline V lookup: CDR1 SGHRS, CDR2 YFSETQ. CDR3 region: CASSLEDYSGANVLTF. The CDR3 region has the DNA TGCGCCAGCAGCCTGGAGGACTACTCTGGGGCCAACGTCCTGACTTTC.

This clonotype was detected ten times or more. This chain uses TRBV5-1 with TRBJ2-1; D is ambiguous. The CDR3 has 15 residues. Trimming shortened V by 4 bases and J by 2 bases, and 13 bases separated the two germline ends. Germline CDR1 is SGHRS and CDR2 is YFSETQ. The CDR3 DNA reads TGCGCCAGCAGCCTTCAGCTAAGTCCCTACAATGAGCAGTTCTTC. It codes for CASSLQLSPYNEQFF.

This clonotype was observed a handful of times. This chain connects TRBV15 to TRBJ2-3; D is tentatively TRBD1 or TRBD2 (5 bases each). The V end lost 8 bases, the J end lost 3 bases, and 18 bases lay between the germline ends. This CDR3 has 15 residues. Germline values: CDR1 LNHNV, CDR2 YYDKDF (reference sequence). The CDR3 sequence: CATGLGLGTTDTQYF. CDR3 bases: TGTGCCACCGGTCTGGGGCTAGGGACGACAGATACGCAGTATTTT. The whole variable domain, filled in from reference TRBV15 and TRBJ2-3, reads DAMVIQNPRYQVTQFGKPVTLSCSQTLNHNVMYWYQQKSSQAPKLLFHYYDKDFNNEADTPDNFQSRRPNTSFCFLDIRSPGLGDTAMYLCATGLGLGTTDTQYFGPGTRLTVL.

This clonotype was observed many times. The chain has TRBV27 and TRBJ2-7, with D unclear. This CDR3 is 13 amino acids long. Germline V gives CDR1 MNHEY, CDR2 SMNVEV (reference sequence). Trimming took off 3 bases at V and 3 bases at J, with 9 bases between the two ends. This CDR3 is CASSFSAHYEQYF. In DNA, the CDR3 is TGTGCCAGCAGTTTCTCGGCCCACTACGAGCAGTACTTC.

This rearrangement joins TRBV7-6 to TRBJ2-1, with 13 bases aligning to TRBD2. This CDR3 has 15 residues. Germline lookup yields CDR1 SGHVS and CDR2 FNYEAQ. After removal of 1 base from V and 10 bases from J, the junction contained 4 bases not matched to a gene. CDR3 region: CASSLGTSGGPEQFF. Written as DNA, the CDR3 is TGTGCCAGCAGCTTAGGGACTAGCGGGGGTCCCGAGCAGTTCTTC.

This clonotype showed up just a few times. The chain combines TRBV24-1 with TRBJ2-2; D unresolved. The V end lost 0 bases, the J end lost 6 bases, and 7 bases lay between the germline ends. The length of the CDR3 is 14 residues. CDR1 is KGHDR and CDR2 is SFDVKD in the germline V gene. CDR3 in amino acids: CATSDLSGPGELFF. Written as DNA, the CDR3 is TGTGCCACCAGTGATTTGTCCGGGCCCGGGGAGCTGTTTTTT.

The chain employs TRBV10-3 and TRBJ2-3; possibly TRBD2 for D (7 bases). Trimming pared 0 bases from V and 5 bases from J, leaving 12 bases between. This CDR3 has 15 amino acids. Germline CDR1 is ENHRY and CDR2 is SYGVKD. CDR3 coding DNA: TGTGCCATCAGTGAGTCCTTCGGGGGGCAAGATACGCAGTATTTT. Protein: CAISESFGGQDTQYF.

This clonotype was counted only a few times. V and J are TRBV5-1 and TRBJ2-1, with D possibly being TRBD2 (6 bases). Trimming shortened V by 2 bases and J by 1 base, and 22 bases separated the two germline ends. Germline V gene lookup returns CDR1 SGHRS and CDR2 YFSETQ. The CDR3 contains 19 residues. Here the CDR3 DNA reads TGCGCCAGCAGCTTTGGTTGGGGGAGGATAGCGCGGTCCTACAATGAGCAGTTCTTC. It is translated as CASSFGWGRIARSYNEQFF.

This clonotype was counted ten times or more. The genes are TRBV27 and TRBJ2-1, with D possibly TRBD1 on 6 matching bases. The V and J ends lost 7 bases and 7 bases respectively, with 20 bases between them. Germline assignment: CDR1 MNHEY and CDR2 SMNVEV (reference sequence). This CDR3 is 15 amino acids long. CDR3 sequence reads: CASTSFSRGGNEQFF. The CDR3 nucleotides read TGTGCCAGCACCTCCTTCAGCAGGGGTGGGAATGAGCAGTTCTTC.

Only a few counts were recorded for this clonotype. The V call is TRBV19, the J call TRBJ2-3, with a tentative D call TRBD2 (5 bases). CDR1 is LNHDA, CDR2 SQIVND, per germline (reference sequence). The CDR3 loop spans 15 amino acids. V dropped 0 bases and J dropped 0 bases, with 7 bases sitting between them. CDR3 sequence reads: CASSIDPGSTDTQYF. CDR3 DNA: TGTGCCAGTAGTATAGATCCGGGAAGCACAGATACGCAGTATTTT.

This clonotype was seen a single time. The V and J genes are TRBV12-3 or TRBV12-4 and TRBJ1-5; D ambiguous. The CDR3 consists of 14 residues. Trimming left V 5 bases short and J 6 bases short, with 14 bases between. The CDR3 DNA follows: TGTGCCAGCAGTCGAGCGACACCTGTTCAGCCCCAGCATTTT. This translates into CASSRATPVQPQHF.

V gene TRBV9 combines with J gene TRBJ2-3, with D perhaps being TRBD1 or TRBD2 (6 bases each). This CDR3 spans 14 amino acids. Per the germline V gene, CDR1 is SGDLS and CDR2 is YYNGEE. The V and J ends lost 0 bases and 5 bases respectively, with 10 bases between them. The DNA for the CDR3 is TGTGCCAGCAGCGTAGTGGGGGGCGTAGATACGCAGTATTTT. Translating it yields CASSVVGGVDTQYF. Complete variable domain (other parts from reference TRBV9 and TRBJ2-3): DSGVTQTPKHLITATGQRVTLRCSPRSGDLSVYWYQQSLDQGLQFLIQYYNGEERAKGNILERFSAQQFPDLHSELNLSSLELGDSALYFCASSVVGGVDTQYFGPGTRLTVL.

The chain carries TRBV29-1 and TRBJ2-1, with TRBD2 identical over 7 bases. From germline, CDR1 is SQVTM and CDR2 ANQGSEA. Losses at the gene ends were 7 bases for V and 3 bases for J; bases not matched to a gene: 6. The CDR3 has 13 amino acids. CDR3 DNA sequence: TGCAGCGCTACTAGCGTTCTCTACAATGAGCAGTTCTTC. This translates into CSATSVLYNEQFF.

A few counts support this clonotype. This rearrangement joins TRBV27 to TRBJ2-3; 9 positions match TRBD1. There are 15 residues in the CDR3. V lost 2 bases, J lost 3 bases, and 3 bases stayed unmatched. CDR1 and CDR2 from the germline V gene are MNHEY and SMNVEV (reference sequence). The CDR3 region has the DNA TGTGCCAGCAGTTTAGGGACAGGGCTGACAGATACGCAGTATTTT. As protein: CASSLGTGLTDTQYF.